A selection of T cell receptor beta chains follows, all from one sample in a study of human T cells and chemical hapten exposure. TCRdb re-analysed the 5' RACE reads in MiXCR, keeping a single row per CDR3 protein. Of 110,000 to 150,000 distinct CDR3 sequences listed, 4.1% were seen once; the top ten hold over 1.3%. The receptor set was obtained from a female donor in good health. The CDR3 runs from the conserved cysteine through the conserved F or W. D genes are given only for firm matches. Expanded clones get a size class; other rows say once, few or many, or leave the size out.

CDR3aa,CDR3nt,len,abundance,j_gene,v_gene,d_gene
CASKEGWSEQYF,TGTGCCAGCAAAGAAGGGTGGAGCGAGCAGTACTTC,12,many,TRBJ2-7,TRBV6-1,.
CASSPADRVAETQYF,TGTGCCAGCAGCCCCGCTGACAGGGTAGCAGAGACCCAGTACTTC,15,.,TRBJ2-5,TRBV12-3/TRBV12-4,TRBD1
CASSRGPFSGNTIYF,TGCGCCAGCAGCCGGGGACCGTTCTCTGGAAACACCATATATTTT,15,.,TRBJ1-3,TRBV4-1,.
CSARGGTGGTLNTEAFF,TGCAGTGCTAGAGGGGGGACAGGGGGAACCTTGAACACTGAAGCTTTCTTT,17,many,TRBJ1-1,TRBV20-1,TRBD1
CASSYRTPTYEQYF,TGTGCCAGCAGCTACCGGACACCAACCTACGAGCAGTACTTC,14,.,TRBJ2-7,TRBV7-8,.
CSVEARVGEAFF,TGCAGCGTTGAAGCTCGGGTTGGTGAAGCTTTCTTT,12,few,TRBJ1-1,TRBV29-1,.
CASSAVPGVTEAFF,TGTGCCAGCAGTGCAGTCCCAGGGGTTACTGAAGCTTTCTTT,14,many,TRBJ1-1,TRBV27,.
CASRGPSTGVFPSNQPQHF,TGTGCCAGCAGGGGGCCCTCAACAGGGGTATTTCCCTCCAATCAGCCCCAGCATTTT,19,.,TRBJ1-5,TRBV2,TRBD1
CASTLGRGNNQPQHF,TGTGCCAGCACCCTGGGGCGGGGGAACAATCAGCCCCAGCATTTT,15,many,TRBJ1-5,TRBV6-6,.
CSAREPTGRVPEKLFF,TGCAGTGCTAGAGAACCGACAGGGAGAGTCCCTGAAAAACTGTTTTTT,16,many,TRBJ1-4,TRBV20-1,TRBD1
CASSAGISSGNTIYF,TGTGCCAGCAGCGCGGGTATTTCCTCTGGAAACACCATATATTTT,15,many,TRBJ1-3,TRBV3-1,.
CASSQETGRNQPQHF,TGCGCCAGCAGCCAAGAGACAGGGCGAAATCAGCCCCAGCATTTT,15,many,TRBJ1-5,TRBV4-3,TRBD1
CSASYRTDYGYTF,TGCAGTGCTAGTTACAGAACCGACTATGGCTACACCTTC,13,many,TRBJ1-2,TRBV20-1,.
CASRYNTEAFF,TGTGCCAGCAGGTATAACACTGAAGCTTTCTTT,11,.,TRBJ1-1,TRBV28,.
CASSPGRGGNEQFF,TGTGCCAGCTCCCCTGGAAGGGGGGGTAATGAGCAGTTCTTC,14,many,TRBJ2-1,TRBV18,.
CASSYGTDLFNQPQHF,TGTGCCAGCAGTTACGGGACGGACCTTTTTAATCAGCCCCAGCATTTT,16,few,TRBJ1-5,TRBV6-6,.
CASSRVGGLTDTQYF,TGTGCCAGCAGCCGAGTGGGGGGGCTCACAGATACGCAGTATTTT,15,.,TRBJ2-3,TRBV12-3/TRBV12-4,.
CASSLIGPGATDTQYF,TGTGCCAGCAGCTTAATTGGCCCGGGGGCTACAGATACGCAGTATTTT,16,few,TRBJ2-3,TRBV7-8,.
CSALGPLERAEAFF,TGCAGTGCCCTTGGACCCCTAGAAAGGGCTGAAGCTTTCTTT,14,many,TRBJ1-1,TRBV20-1,.
CASSLQDRGTYNEQFF,TGTGCCAGCAGCTTACAGGACAGGGGGACCTACAATGAGCAGTTCTTC,16,few,TRBJ2-1,TRBV6-1,TRBD1
CASSPQGRSDTQYF,TGTGCCAGCAGCCCACAGGGGAGGTCAGATACGCAGTATTTT,14,few,TRBJ2-3,TRBV12-3/TRBV12-4,.
CASSLGTSSSYNEQFF,TGTGCCAGTAGCCTTGGGACATCAAGCTCCTACAATGAGCAGTTCTTC,16,many,TRBJ2-1,TRBV19,.
CASSQDTVRGQGYTEAFF,TGTGCCAGCAGCCAAGATACCGTCCGGGGACAGGGTTACACTGAAGCTTTCTTT,18,many,TRBJ1-1,TRBV14,TRBD1
CASSSTGNQPQHF,TGTGCCAGCAGCTCCACAGGGAATCAGCCCCAGCATTTT,13,many,TRBJ1-5,TRBV7-6,.
CSAHNWGAGSYEQYF,TGCAGTGCTCACAACTGGGGCGCGGGATCCTACGAGCAGTACTTC,15,many,TRBJ2-7,TRBV20-1,.
CASSLGAVSTDTQYF,TGTGCCAGCAGCTTAGGAGCCGTTAGCACAGATACGCAGTATTTT,15,many,TRBJ2-3,TRBV7-9,.
CASGLAATSGVMYTQYF,TGTGCTAGTGGTTTGGCAGCTACTAGCGGGGTCATGTATACGCAGTATTTT,17,many,TRBJ2-3,TRBV12-5,TRBD2
CASSPGHPARPQHF,TGTGCCAGCAGCCCTGGACACCCGGCCCGGCCCCAGCATTTT,14,many,TRBJ1-5,TRBV2,.
CAISEFRGGKGNQPQHF,TGTGCCATCAGTGAGTTCCGGGGAGGGAAGGGCAATCAGCCCCAGCATTTT,17,many,TRBJ1-5,TRBV10-3,.
CASSTRGPPANYGYTF,TGCGCCAGCAGCACCAGGGGACCCCCCGCTAACTATGGCTACACCTTC,16,many,TRBJ1-2,TRBV5-1,.
CASSVGPGGTEAFF,TGTGCCAGCAGCGTAGGGCCGGGGGGCACTGAAGCTTTCTTT,14,few,TRBJ1-1,TRBV9,.
CASSLQGGKNIQYF,TGTGCCAGCAGTTTGCAGGGAGGGAAAAACATTCAGTACTTC,14,.,TRBJ2-4,TRBV27,TRBD2
CATGTAYNEQFF,TGTGCCACCGGCACAGCCTACAATGAGCAGTTCTTC,12,many,TRBJ2-1,TRBV6-2/TRBV6-3,.
CASSLMGGYYGYTF,TGTGCCAGCAGTTTGATGGGGGGCTACTATGGCTACACCTTC,14,many,TRBJ1-2,TRBV12-3/TRBV12-4,.
CAIKGGARGSTDTQYF,TGTGCCATCAAGGGCGGGGCACGGGGCTCCACAGATACGCAGTATTTT,16,many,TRBJ2-3,TRBV10-3,.
CASSEQGQGIYEQYF,TGTGCCAGCAGTGAACAGGGTCAGGGGATCTACGAGCAGTACTTC,15,many,TRBJ2-7,TRBV6-5,.
CASSSREGEQFF,TGTGCCAGCAGCTCCCGTGAGGGTGAGCAGTTCTTC,12,many,TRBJ2-1,TRBV7-9,.
CSVELRPDTEAFF,TGCAGCGTTGAACTTCGACCCGACACTGAAGCTTTCTTT,13,many,TRBJ1-1,TRBV29-1,.
CASSGKSTDTQYF,TGCGCCAGCAGTGGTAAGAGCACAGATACGCAGTATTTT,13,.,TRBJ2-3,TRBV5-1,.
CASSQEGGQQQYF,TGTGCCAGCAGCCAAGAGGGGGGGCAGCAGCAGTACTTC,13,.,TRBJ2-7,TRBV7-2,.